This T cell receptor (beta chain) came from a study of OX40 agonist ivuxolimab in advanced cancers. In the study overall: Ivuxolimab, which patients received intravenously every 2 weeks, was dosed at 0.01 to 10 mg/kg. It was permissible to have had prior anti-PD-1, anti-PD-L1 or anti-CTLA-4 therapy, and under 45% had some. Study findings and constraints: Among the least clonally expanded were partial responders at 0.1-3.0 mg/kg. Expanded peripheral T cell antigen specificity was not determined.

Of note for this clone: Its antigen remains unidentified.

Germline CDR1 SNHLY, CDR2 FYNNEI. This CDR3 contains 11 residues. Trimming took 9 bases from V and 4 from J, leaving 9 bases between them. Sequencing used immunoSEQ multiplex PCR; TCRdb keeps in-frame clones, though not all of them. The data contain nearly 45,000 clones, approximately 84% of them seen just once; the ten biggest clones take up approximately 15%. This TCR was sampled from an adult with an advanced solid tumor such as melanoma, head and neck, liver or kidney cancer. The sequenced sample was CD4+ or CD8+ T cells sorted from blood, obtained in a trial of the OX40 agonist ivuxolimab. The J gene is TRBJ2-5, the V gene TRBV2; maybe TRBD1 (6 bases). The DNA for the CDR3 is TGTGCCAGGCTGACAGGAGAGACCCAGTACTTC. Translation gives CARLTGETQYF.